This T cell receptor (beta chain) emerged from a study of molecular identifiers for immune sequencing clone quantification. TCRdb itself ran the PCR reads through MiXCR, one entry per CDR3 protein. Among 550,000 to 750,000 distinct CDR3 sequences listed, just under 20% were seen once. Germline V gene sequence: CDR1 LGHNA, CDR2 YSLEER. V lost 0 bases and J lost 3, with 12 bases in between. This CDR3 is 16 amino acids long. This clonotype has ten or more counts. The sequencing sample was made of naive CD8+ T cells from blood, with Jurkat cell RNA spiked in. Documented subset: FACS-sorted CD8+CD4-CCR7+CD45RA+ naive T cells. This TCR came from a human donor in good health. Some libraries in this study had Jurkat cell RNA spiked in. The chain couples TRBV4-3 to TRBJ2-1; the D call may be TRBD1 or TRBD2 (6 bases each). CDR3 residues: CASSQDHGGLYNEQFF. The CDR3 nucleotides are TGCGCCAGCAGCCAAGATCACGGGGGCCTCTACAATGAGCAGTTCTTC.